This T cell receptor beta chain emerged from a study of shared clonotypes between healthy human individuals. CDR3 length: 14 residues. The germline gives CDR1 MDHEN, CDR2 SYDVKM. Trimming shortened V by 3 bases and J by 0 bases, and 9 bases separated the two germline ends. The method was immunoSEQ multiplex PCR; TCRdb's version includes in-frame clones alone and lacks a portion of them. Among a few million clones listed, roughly nine tenths were seen once. J is TRBJ2-7 and V is TRBV28, with D unclear. The TCR was taken from a man younger than 30 in good health. Material for sequencing was naive CD4+ T cells sorted from blood. As to subset: CD45RA+ positively selected. Here the CDR3 DNA reads TGTGCCAGCAGTTTGGAGAAAAGCTCCTACGAGCAGTACTTC. Its translation: CASSLEKSSYEQYF. The whole variable domain, remainder taken from reference TRBV28 and TRBJ2-7, is DVKVTQSSRYLVKRTGEKVFLECVQDMDHENMFWYRQDPGLGLRLIYFSYDVKMKEKGDIPEGYSVSREKKERFSLILESASTNQTSMYLCASSLEKSSYEQYFGPGTRLTVT.